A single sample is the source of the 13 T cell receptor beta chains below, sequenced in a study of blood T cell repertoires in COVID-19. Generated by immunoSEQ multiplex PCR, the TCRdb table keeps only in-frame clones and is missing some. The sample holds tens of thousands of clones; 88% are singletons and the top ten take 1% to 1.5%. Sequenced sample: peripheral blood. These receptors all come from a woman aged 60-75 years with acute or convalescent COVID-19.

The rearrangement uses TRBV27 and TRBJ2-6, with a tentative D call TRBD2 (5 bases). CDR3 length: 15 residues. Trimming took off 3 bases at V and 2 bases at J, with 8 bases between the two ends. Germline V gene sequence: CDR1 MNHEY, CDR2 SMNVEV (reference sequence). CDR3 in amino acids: CASSFGGAGANVLTF. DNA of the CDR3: TGTGCCAGCAGTTTTGGAGGCGCTGGGGCCAACGTCCTGACTTTC.

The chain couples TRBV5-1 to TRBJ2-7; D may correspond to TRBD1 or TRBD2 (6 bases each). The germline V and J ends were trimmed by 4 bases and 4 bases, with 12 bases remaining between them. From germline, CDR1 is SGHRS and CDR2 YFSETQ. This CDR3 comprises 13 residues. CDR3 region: CASSLGAGYEQYV. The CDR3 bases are TGCGCCAGCAGCCTGGGGGCGGGATACGAGCAGTACGTC.

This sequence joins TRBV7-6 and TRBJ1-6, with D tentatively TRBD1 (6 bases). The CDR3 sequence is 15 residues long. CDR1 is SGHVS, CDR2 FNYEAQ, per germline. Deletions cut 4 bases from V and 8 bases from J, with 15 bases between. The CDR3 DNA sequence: TGTGCCAGCAGCTATCAGGGGATCGGTGATTCACCCCTCCACTTT. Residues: CASSYQGIGDSPLHF. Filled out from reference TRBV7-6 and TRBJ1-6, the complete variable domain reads GAGVSQSPRYKVTKRGQDVALRCDPISGHVSLYWYRQALGQGPEFLTYFNYEAQQDKSGLPNDRFSAERPEGSISTLTIQRTEQRDSAMYRCASSYQGIGDSPLHFGNGTRLTVT.

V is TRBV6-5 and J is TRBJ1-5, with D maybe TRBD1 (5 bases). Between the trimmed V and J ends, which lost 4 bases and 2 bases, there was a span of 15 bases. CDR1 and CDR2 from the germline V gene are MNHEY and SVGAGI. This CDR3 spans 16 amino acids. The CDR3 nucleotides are TGTGCCAGCAGTTCTACCGGGACTAAGGGCAATCAGCCCCAGCATTTT. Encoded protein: CASSSTGTKGNQPQHF.

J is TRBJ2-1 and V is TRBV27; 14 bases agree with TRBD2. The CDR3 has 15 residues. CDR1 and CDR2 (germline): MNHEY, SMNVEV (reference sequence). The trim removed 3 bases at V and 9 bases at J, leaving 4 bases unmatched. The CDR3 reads CASSFGLAGGGEQFF. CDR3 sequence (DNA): TGTGCCAGCAGTTTTGGACTAGCGGGAGGAGGTGAGCAGTTCTTC.

This chain's CDR3 is CASSTGFSGNTIYF. CDR3 DNA: TGTGCCAGCAGCACAGGGTTTTCTGGAAACACCATATATTTT. The genes are TRBV6-5 and TRBJ1-3; possibly TRBD1 for D (6 bases). This CDR3 has 14 amino acids. CDR1 and CDR2 from the germline V gene are MNHEY and SVGAGI. Trimming took 6 bases from V and 1 from J, leaving 10 bases between them.

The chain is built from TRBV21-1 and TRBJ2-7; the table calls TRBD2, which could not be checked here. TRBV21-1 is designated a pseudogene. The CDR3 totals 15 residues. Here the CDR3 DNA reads TGTGCCAGCAGGGGGGGGACCGACCCTTCCTACGAGCAGTACGTC. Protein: CASRGGTDPSYEQYV.

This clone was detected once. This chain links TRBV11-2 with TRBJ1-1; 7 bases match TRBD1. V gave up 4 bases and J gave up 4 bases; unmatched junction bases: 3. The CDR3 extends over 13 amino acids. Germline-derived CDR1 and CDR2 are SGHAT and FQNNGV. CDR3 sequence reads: CASSYSGGTEAFF. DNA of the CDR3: TGTGCCAGCAGCTATTCAGGGGGCACTGAAGCTTTCTTT.

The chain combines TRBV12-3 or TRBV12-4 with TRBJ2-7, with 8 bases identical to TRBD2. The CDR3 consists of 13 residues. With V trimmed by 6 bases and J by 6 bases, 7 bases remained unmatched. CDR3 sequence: CASSLGGGGEQYV. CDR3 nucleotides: TGTGCCAGCAGCCTCGGGGGGGGAGGCGAGCAGTACGTC.

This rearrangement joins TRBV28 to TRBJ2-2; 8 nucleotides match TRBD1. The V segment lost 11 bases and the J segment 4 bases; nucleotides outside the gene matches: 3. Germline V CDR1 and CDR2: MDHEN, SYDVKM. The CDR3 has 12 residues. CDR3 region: CAGTGGTGELFF. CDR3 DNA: TGTGCCGGTACAGGGGGCACCGGGGAGCTGTTTTTT.

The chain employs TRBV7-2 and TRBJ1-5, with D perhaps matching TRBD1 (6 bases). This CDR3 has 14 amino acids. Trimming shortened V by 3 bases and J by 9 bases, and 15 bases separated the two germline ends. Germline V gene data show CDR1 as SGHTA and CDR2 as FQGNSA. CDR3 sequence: CASSLSWGGGPQHF. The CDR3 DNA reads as TGTGCCAGCAGCTTGTCCTGGGGAGGGGGGCCCCAGCATTTT.

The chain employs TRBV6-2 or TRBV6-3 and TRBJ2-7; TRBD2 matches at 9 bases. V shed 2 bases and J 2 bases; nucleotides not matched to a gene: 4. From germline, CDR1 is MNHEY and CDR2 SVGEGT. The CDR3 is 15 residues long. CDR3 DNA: TGTGCCAGCAGTTACGTGGCGGGGGGGACCTACGAGCAGTACGTC. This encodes CASSYVAGGTYEQYV.

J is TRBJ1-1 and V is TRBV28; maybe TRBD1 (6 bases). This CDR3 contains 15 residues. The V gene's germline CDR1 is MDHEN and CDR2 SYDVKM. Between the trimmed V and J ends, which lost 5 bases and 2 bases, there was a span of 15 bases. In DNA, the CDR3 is TGTGCCAGCAGTCTCAGTTCGACAGGTAACACTGAAGCTTTCTTT. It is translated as CASSLSSTGNTEAFF.